A selection of T cell receptor beta chains follows, all from one sample in a study of cytomegalovirus exposure and HLA in healthy donors. TCRdb keeps only in-frame clones here, not all; method: immunoSEQ multiplex PCR. The sample shows some 110,000 clones, 60% to 80% of them seen only once. The sample consisted of PBMCs. These receptors all come from a young man in good health and CMV-seronegative. Both conserved end residues are part of each CDR3. The D gene is left open where the match is weak. Size is stated for part of the rows, as once, few or many counts, or as a class when the clone is expanded.

-	TRBD2	TRBJ2-7	TRBV7-7	14	TGTGCTAGCAGCTTAGCTAGCGGGAACTACGAGCAGTACTTC	CASSLASGNYEQYF
-	TRBD1	TRBJ2-1	TRBV6-4	12	TGTGCCAGCAGCGCACAGGGGGATGAGCAGTTCTTC	CASSAQGDEQFF
-	-	TRBJ2-3	TRBV19	14	TGTGCCAGTAGTACCCGGGGGAGGACAGATACGCAGTATTTT	CASSTRGRTDTQYF
once	TRBD2	TRBJ2-7	TRBV7-3	15	TGTGCCAGCAGCTTACTCGCGGGAGGGCCGTACGAGCAGTACTTC	CASSLLAGGPYEQYF
-	-	TRBJ2-3	TRBV5-4	15	TGTGCCAGCAGCTTAGCAGCGTTTAGCACAGATACGCAGTATTTT	CASSLAAFSTDTQYF
once	TRBD1	TRBJ2-6	TRBV7-9	15	TGTGCCGACGGGACAGGGGGCATTGGGGCCAACGTCCTGACTTTC	CADGTGGIGANVLTF
-	TRBD1	TRBJ2-5	TRBV5-4	14	TGTGCCAGCAGCCCGGACAGGGGAGCAGAGACCCAGTACTTC	CASSPDRGAETQYF
-	-	TRBJ1-1	TRBV7-9	17	TGTGCCAGCAGCCCCGAGACGGCTACTACGGCAGTTACTGAAGCTTTCTTT	CASSPETATTAVTEAFF
few	TRBD2	TRBJ2-5	TRBV19	20	TGTGCCAGTAGTAGGGGACCATTCGGGACTAGCGGGAACAGTCAAGAGACCCAGTACTTC	CASSRGPFGTSGNSQETQYF
-	-	TRBJ1-5	TRBV23-1	16	TGCGCCAGCAGTCAATCAACAGATAGATTCGATCAGCCCCAGCATTTT	CASSQSTDRFDQPQHF
-	TRBD2	TRBJ2-1	TRBV28	22	TGTGCCAGCAGTGGACTCGAACCCTCCGGGACTAGCGGGCGTAACTCCTACAATGAGCAGTTCTTC	CASSGLEPSGTSGRNSYNEQFF
few	-	TRBJ2-1	TRBV6-5	12	TGTGCCAGCAGAAAGGTAGCACACGAGCAGTTCTTC	CASRKVAHEQFF
once	-	TRBJ2-5	TRBV7-2	13	TGTGCCAGCAGCTCCCCGAACTCAGAGACCCAGTACTTC	CASSSPNSETQYF
-	-	TRBJ2-7	TRBV7-6	15	TGTGCCAGCAGCTTAGGAGGGCCCTCAACTTACGAGCAGTACTTC	CASSLGGPSTYEQYF
-	TRBD2	TRBJ2-7	TRBV28	16	TGTGCCAGCAGTCCCCTCGTCCAGCGGGAGGCTTACGAGCAGTACTTC	CASSPLVQREAYEQYF
-	-	TRBJ2-1	TRBV20-1	11	TGCAGTGTAATAGACTACAATGAGCAGTTCTTC	CSVIDYNEQFF
few	TRBD1	TRBJ2-7	TRBV5-4	13	TGTGCCAGCCGCGGCGGACAGGGGTACGAGCAGTACTTC	CASRGGQGYEQYF
-	TRBD1	TRBJ1-5	TRBV19	15	TGTGCCAGTAGTACTCACAGGGGTCACAATCAGCCCCAGCATTTT	CASSTHRGHNQPQHF
-	-	TRBJ2-3	TRBV4-1	18	TGCGCCAGCAGCCAAGACGCTCATTTCGGCGGAAACACAGATACGCAGTATTTT	CASSQDAHFGGNTDTQYF
-	-	TRBJ2-7	TRBV9	15	TGTGCCAGCAGCGTAGGATTAGGAGGCAGACACGAGCAGTACTTC	CASSVGLGGRHEQYF
-	TRBD1	TRBJ1-5	TRBV23-1	16	TGCGCCAGCAGTCTCGGGGCACAGGGGGCACTTCAGCCCCAGCATTTT	CASSLGAQGALQPQHF
-	-	TRBJ1-1	TRBV5-1	13	TGCGCCAGCAGTTATATCACAGGGTCTGAAGCTTTCTTT	CASSYITGSEAFF
-	-	TRBJ2-6	TRBV7-2	16	TGTGCCAGCAGCTTAGCGGTCGGCTCTGGGGCCAACGTCCTGACTTTC	CASSLAVGSGANVLTF
-	-	TRBJ2-7	TRBV28	16	TGTGCCAGCAGCCTCGGGGGGCGGTATAATTACTACGAGCAGTACTTC	CASSLGGRYNYYEQYF
-	TRBD1	TRBJ2-1	TRBV18	17	TGTGCCAGCTCACCATTCTCCGGGACAGGGGGTTACAATGAGCAGTTCTTC	CASSPFSGTGGYNEQFF
few	-	TRBJ1-1	TRBV5-1	17	TGCGCCAGCAGCTTACCACAGGGCGGGCCCTTGGGCACTGAAGCTTTCTTT	CASSLPQGGPLGTEAFF
-	-	TRBJ1-4	TRBV5-6	15	TGTGCCAGCACCCGGGTGAGCGGGTTGGCTGAAAAACTGTTTTTT	CASTRVSGLAEKLFF
-	-	TRBJ1-2	TRBV5-1	15	TGCGCCAGCAGCTTGGAGGGACTTTCTAACGAAGGCTACACCTTC	CASSLEGLSNEGYTF
few	-	TRBJ1-2	TRBV5-4	15	TGTGCCAGCAGCTTGGTGGGGAGACCAGACTATGGCTACACCTTC	CASSLVGRPDYGYTF
-	TRBD2	TRBJ2-5	TRBV27	15	TGTGCCAGCAGTCTGCTAGCGGGGCGGTGGGAGACCCAGTACTTC	CASSLLAGRWETQYF